What follows are 10 T cell receptor beta chains derived from one specimen sequenced in a study of blood T cell repertoires in COVID-19. Some clones are missing from TCRdb's copy, which holds only in-frame ones; the method was immunoSEQ multiplex PCR. The sample yields 72,000 or so clones, approximately 89% seen once. Sequencing used peripheral blood. The source of these receptors is a woman in her sixties with acute or convalescent COVID-19.

Ten or more counts support this clone. The chain recombines TRBV5-6 with TRBJ2-1; 12 nucleotides line up with TRBD2. CDR1 SGHDT and CDR2 YYEEEE come from the germline V gene. The ends lost 5 bases at V and 2 bases at J; junction bases unmatched: 8. CDR3 length: 17 residues. The CDR3 nucleotides are TGTGCCAGCAGGGAAACTAGCGGGGGGAATACCTACAATGAGCAGTTCTTC. Protein product: CASRETSGGNTYNEQFF.

The chain carries TRBV4-1 and TRBJ2-3; 9 bases agree with TRBD1. Looked up from germline, CDR1 is MGHRA and CDR2 is YSYEKL. V was clipped by 4 bases and J by 0 bases; unmatched bases: 8. The CDR3 sequence is 17 residues long. The CDR3 region is CASSRGIGTGSTDTQYF. CDR3 DNA: TGCGCCAGCAGCCGGGGGATCGGGACAGGGAGCACAGATACGCAGTATTTT.

The chain couples TRBV21-1 to TRBJ2-2; TRBD1, as called in the table, went unchecked against the DNA. TRBV21-1 is deemed a pseudogene. The CDR3 has 17 amino acids. CDR3 DNA sequence: TGTGCCAGCAGCGGAGGGGGCAGGGGTGTAAACACCGGGGAGCTGTTTTTT. Protein product: CASSGGGRGVNTGELFF.

The genes are TRBV3-1 (or the pseudogene TRBV3-2) and TRBJ2-5; D is uncertain. Germline V gene data show CDR1 as LGHDT and CDR2 as YNNKEL (reference sequence). CDR3 length equals 13 residues. The V and J ends lost 4 bases and 3 bases respectively, with 9 bases between them. The CDR3 region has the DNA TGTGCCAGCAGCCGGTCACTAAAAGAGACCCAGTACTTC. This translates into CASSRSLKETQYF.

The chain uses TRBV4-1 and TRBJ1-2; D is unclear. The V end lost 0 bases, the J end lost 0 bases, and 11 bases lay between the germline ends. The CDR3 contains 16 residues. Germline V gene lookup returns CDR1 MGHRA and CDR2 YSYEKL. The CDR3 protein is CASSQERGRANYGYTF. The CDR3 DNA follows: TGCGCCAGCAGCCAAGAACGAGGGAGAGCTAACTATGGCTACACCTTC.

A few counts support this clone. This rearrangement joins TRBV3-1 (or the pseudogene TRBV3-2) to TRBJ2-2; 7 positions agree with TRBD1. The CDR3 runs to 14 residues. Germline lookup yields CDR1 LGHDT and CDR2 YNNKEL (reference sequence). V was pared by 1 base and J by 4 bases, with 0 bases of the junction left unmatched. In nucleotides, the CDR3 is TGTGCCAGCAGCCAAGGACAGGGCACCGGGGAGCTGTTTTTT. Translating it yields CASSQGQGTGELFF.

This chain connects TRBV5-1 to TRBJ2-7, with a tentative D call TRBD1 (5 bases). With 4 bases removed from V and 5 bases from J, the gap between germline ends came to 16 bases. This CDR3 is 14 amino acids long. Per germline, CDR1 SGHRS and CDR2 YFSETQ. This CDR3 is CASSADGHQNEQYF. CDR3 in DNA: TGCGCCAGCAGCGCAGATGGACACCAAAACGAGCAGTACTTC.

The chain combines TRBV7-2 with TRBJ2-7; 7 bases are a match to TRBD1. The V gene end was trimmed by 6 bases and the J gene end by 3 bases; junction bases not matched to a gene: 5. The CDR3 runs to 13 residues. Germline assignment: CDR1 SGHTA and CDR2 FQGNSA. For the CDR3, the DNA is TGTGCCAGCAGGGTGACAGGGCGCTACGAGCAGTACTTC. This encodes CASRVTGRYEQYF.

This clone was detected once. This chain connects TRBV11-3 to TRBJ2-1; the match to TRBD2 covers 9 bases. The CDR3 runs to 15 residues. Germline assignment: CDR1 SGHNT and CDR2 YENEEA. Trimming removed 3 bases from V and 5 bases from J; junction bases left unmatched: 5. In DNA form, the CDR3 reads TGTGCCAGCAGCTTTCGCGGGGGGGAGGACAATGAGCAGTTCTTC. Protein product: CASSFRGGEDNEQFF.

V is TRBV19 and J is TRBJ2-7; 7 positions agree with TRBD1. Germline lookup yields CDR1 LNHDA and CDR2 SQIVND (reference sequence). The CDR3 length is 14 residues. With 5 bases clipped from V and 7 bases from J, the junction kept 11 bases outside the gene matches. The CDR3 DNA follows: TGTGCCAGTAGTCCGGGGCGTACAGGGGTTGAGCAGTACTTC. Encoded protein: CASSPGRTGVEQYF.